A single sample is the source of the 8 T cell receptor beta chains below, sequenced in a study of CD8 T cells in ankylosing spondylitis. TCRdb re-analysed the 5' RACE reads in MiXCR, keeping a single row per CDR3 protein. The sample yields more than 250,000 distinct CDR3 sequences, around a tenth seen once. Sequencing was performed on blood, either unsorted or a sorted T cell fraction (not recorded which). The receptors were sampled from a female donor with ankylosing spondylitis or in good health (not recorded which).

This clonotype was seen at least ten times. The chain employs TRBV10-3 and TRBJ2-1; 12 positions agree with TRBD2. Germline V gene lookup returns CDR1 ENHRY and CDR2 SYGVKD. The V gene end was trimmed by 3 bases and the J gene end by 7 bases; junction bases not matched to a gene: 4. CDR3 size: 15 residues. The CDR3 DNA follows: TGTGCCATCAGTGAATCTAGCGGGAGGGGAAATGAGCAGTTCTTC. It codes for CAISESSGRGNEQFF.

The V gene is TRBV5-4, the J gene TRBJ2-2, with 10 bases aligning to TRBD2. V was clipped by 4 bases and J by 7 bases; unmatched bases: 10. The CDR3 is 16 amino acids. CDR1 SGHNT and CDR2 YYREEE come from the germline V gene (reference sequence). CDR3 nucleotide sequence: TGTGCCAGCAGCCCCAGAGCGGGGGGGCCAAGCGGGGAGCTGTTTTTT. It is translated as CASSPRAGGPSGELFF.

This clonotype was picked up many times. V usage is TRBV5-1 and J usage is TRBJ1-3; D is unclear. This CDR3 contains 16 residues. Germline V lookup: CDR1 SGHRS, CDR2 YFSETQ. V was shortened by 4 bases and J by 0 bases, with 14 bases between the two germline ends. CDR3 region: CASSPYAQPSGNTIYF. In DNA, the CDR3 is TGCGCCAGCAGCCCATACGCGCAGCCCTCTGGAAACACCATATATTTT.

This chain links TRBV5-5 with TRBJ1-4; the D is unclear. Germline CDR1 SGHKS, CDR2 YYEKEE (reference sequence). CDR3 length equals 16 residues. Trimming took off 1 base at V and 5 bases at J, with 15 bases between the two ends. CDR3 sequence (DNA): TGTGCCAGCAGCTTGACCTTTACGCGGCGCAATGAAAAACTGTTTTTT. This translates into CASSLTFTRRNEKLFF. The complete variable domain, with remaining parts taken from reference TRBV5-5 and TRBJ1-4, reads DAGVTQSPTHLIKTRGQQVTLRCSPISGHKSVSWYQQVLGQGPQFIFQYYEKEERGRGNFPDRFSARQFPNYSSELNVNALLLGDSALYLCASSLTFTRRNEKLFFGSGTQLSVL.

The rearrangement uses TRBV20-1 and TRBJ2-7, with D tentatively TRBD2 (5 bases). The germline V gene encodes CDR1 DFQATT and CDR2 SNEGSKA (reference sequence). The V gene lost 6 bases and the J gene lost 1 base, with 16 bases spanning the gap. This CDR3 region has 14 residues. In DNA form, the CDR3 reads TGCAGTGCCACCGGGGAGCGGTCGTCCTACGAGCAGTACTTC. This encodes CSATGERSSYEQYF.

This clonotype has a count of ten or more. This sequence joins TRBV20-1 and TRBJ2-3; TRBD2 is a possible D gene (5 bases). V shed 3 bases and J shed 4 bases, with 14 bases lying between them. Looked up from germline, CDR1 is DFQATT and CDR2 is SNEGSKA (reference sequence). The CDR3 length is 14 residues. The CDR3 loop reads CSARDLYRSDTQYF. The CDR3 DNA reads as TGCAGTGCTAGGGACTTGTACCGTTCAGATACGCAGTATTTT.

This clonotype was detected ten times or more. V is TRBV12-3 or TRBV12-4 and J is TRBJ1-2; TRBD1 agrees at 7 bases. The V segment lost 6 bases and the J segment 4 bases; nucleotides outside the gene matches: 8. This CDR3 is built from 14 residues. CDR3 DNA: TGTGCCAGCAGACCACCCAGACAGGGCTATGGCTACACCTTC. It specifies CASRPPRQGYGYTF.

The chain recombines TRBV14 with TRBJ1-2, with D hard to call. Germline values: CDR1 SGHDN, CDR2 FVKESK. The germline V and J ends were trimmed by 1 base and 8 bases, with 11 bases remaining between them. The CDR3 consists of 13 residues. The CDR3 bases are TGTGCCAGCAGCCAAGCACTGATCGGAGGCTACACCTTC. This gives the protein CASSQALIGGYTF.